These 24 T cell receptor beta chains originate from one sample sequenced in a study of technical replicates of blood from a handful of donors. Some clones are missing from TCRdb's copy, which holds only in-frame ones; the method was immunoSEQ multiplex PCR. This table holds more than 12,000 clones, more than 70% found once. Sequences were obtained from PBMCs. The receptors were gathered from a human donor in good health.

The CDR3 DNA reads TGTGCCAGCAGCGACGGGACTTTTCGAACAGAGGAGCAGTTCTTC. This encodes CASSDGTFRTEEQFF. V is TRBV4-2 and J is TRBJ2-1; possible D gene TRBD2, 6 bases. V was shortened by 5 bases and J by 10 bases, with 21 bases between the two germline ends. Germline assignment: CDR1 LGHNA and CDR2 YNFKEQ. The CDR3 runs to 15 residues.

J is TRBJ1-1 and V is TRBV9, with D unresolved. This CDR3 has 15 residues. Trimming pared 0 bases from V and 3 bases from J, leaving 12 bases between. Germline CDR1 reads SGDLS; CDR2 reads YYNGEE. The CDR3: CASSVGGSFDTEAFF. The DNA of the CDR3 is TGTGCCAGCAGCGTAGGAGGGAGTTTCGACACTGAAGCTTTCTTT.

The chain employs TRBV19 and TRBJ2-1, with a tentative D call TRBD2 (6 bases). Deletions cut 2 bases from V and 4 bases from J, with 9 bases between. The CDR3 is 14 residues long. Per the germline V gene, CDR1 is LNHDA and CDR2 is SQIVND (reference sequence). CDR3 protein: CASSIMEGYNEQFF. In DNA, the CDR3 is TGTGCCAGTAGTATAATGGAGGGTTACAATGAGCAGTTCTTC. Full variable domain (missing parts from reference TRBV19 and TRBJ2-1): DGGITQSPKYLFRKEGQNVTLSCEQNLNHDAMYWYRQDPGQGLRLIYYSQIVNDFQKGDIAEGYSVSREKKESFPLTVTSAQKNPTAFYLCASSIMEGYNEQFFGPGTRLTVL.

The chain carries TRBV5-1 and TRBJ2-7, with 10 nucleotides matching TRBD2. Germline V CDR1 and CDR2: SGHRS, YFSETQ. CDR3 length equals 17 residues. The J segment lost 0 bases and the V segment lost 1 base, leaving 7 bases of the junction unmatched. CDR3 protein: CASSLWASGGSSYEQYF. CDR3 DNA sequence: TGCGCCAGCAGCTTGTGGGCTAGCGGGGGAAGCTCCTACGAGCAGTACTTC.

The rearrangement joins TRBV9 to TRBJ2-7; 9 bases are a match to TRBD1. The CDR3 covers 14 residues. V lost 3 bases and J lost 2; bases outside the gene matches: 3. Germline CDR1 and CDR2: SGDLS and YYNGEE. The CDR3 DNA reads TGTGCCAGCAGCGGGGACAGGGCCCCCTACGAGCAGTACTTC. Amino acids: CASSGDRAPYEQYF.

The J gene is TRBJ1-5, the V gene TRBV15, with unresolved D. Trimming pared 3 bases from V and 1 base from J, leaving 13 bases between. Germline V lookup: CDR1 LNHNV, CDR2 YYDKDF (reference sequence). This CDR3 is 16 amino acids long. DNA of the CDR3: TGTGCCACCAGCAGGGGCCCTCGGGGAAGCAATCAGCCCCAGCATTTT. Its protein is CATSRGPRGSNQPQHF.

The chain carries TRBV6-4 and TRBJ2-1, with 8 bases matching TRBD2. The CDR3 is made up of 14 amino acids. V shed 6 bases and J 5 bases; nucleotides not matched to a gene: 6. Germline V gene sequence: CDR1 MRHNA, CDR2 SNTAGT. The CDR3 nucleotides read TGTGCCAGCAGGAGGACTAGCCTAGACAATGAGCAGTTCTTC. Amino acid sequence: CASRRTSLDNEQFF.

V is TRBV5-1 and J is TRBJ2-5; the D is unclear. Germline CDR1 and CDR2: SGHRS and YFSETQ. The CDR3 consists of 13 residues. Trimming cost V 4 bases and J 1 base, with 8 bases left between them. CDR3 coding DNA: TGCGCCAGCAGCGCCCTAGGCCAAGAGACCCAGTACTTC. The encoded protein is CASSALGQETQYF.

V and J are TRBV11-3 and TRBJ2-7; tentative D call: TRBD2 (5 bases). Germline V gene lookup returns CDR1 SGHNT and CDR2 YENEEA. The CDR3 sequence is 13 residues long. Deletions cut 2 bases from V and 2 bases from J, with 7 bases between. DNA of the CDR3: TGTGCCAGCAGCTTAAGCGGAACCTACGAGCAGTACTTC. Translated: CASSLSGTYEQYF.

The rearrangement links TRBV30 to TRBJ1-2, with D possibly TRBD1 on 6 matching bases. Germline CDR1 GTSNPN, CDR2 SVGIG (reference sequence). V gave up 3 bases and J gave up 0 bases, with 14 bases separating them. CDR3 length equals 15 residues. CDR3 in amino acids: CAWSEAGAPNYGYTF. The CDR3 coding sequence is TGTGCCTGGAGCGAAGCGGGGGCCCCTAACTATGGCTACACCTTC.

This clone was observed a single time. The V gene is TRBV2, the J gene TRBJ2-5; D is undetermined. The V and J ends lost 0 bases and 4 bases respectively, with 12 bases between them. CDR3 size: 15 residues. Per germline, CDR1 SNHLY and CDR2 FYNNEI. Written as DNA, the CDR3 is TGTGCCAGCAGTGAAGCGCGTTTGATGCTAGAGACCCAGTACTTC. Amino acid sequence: CASSEARLMLETQYF. Full variable domain (rest looked up from reference TRBV2 and TRBJ2-5): EPEVTQTPSHQVTQMGQEVILRCVPISNHLYFYWYRQILGQKVEFLVSFYNNEISEKSEIFDDQFSVERPDGSNFTLKIRSTKLEDSAMYFCASSEARLMLETQYFGPGTRLLVL.

The chain has TRBV27 and TRBJ2-3, with D uncertain. The germline CDR1 and CDR2 sequences are MNHEY and SMNVEV (reference sequence). Between the trimmed V and J ends, which lost 5 bases and 1 base, there was a span of 13 bases. The CDR3 length is 15 residues. As DNA, the CDR3 is TGTGCCAGCAGTCGGTCTTGGCAGGGCACAGATACGCAGTATTTT. Amino acids: CASSRSWQGTDTQYF.

The chain uses TRBV5-1 and TRBJ1-1, with a tentative D call TRBD1 (5 bases). V was trimmed by 0 bases and J by 1 base, leaving 13 bases between them. The germline gives CDR1 SGHRS, CDR2 YFSETQ. CDR3 size: 16 residues. The CDR3, as DNA: TGCGCCAGCAGCTTGGACCCGGGCGGGGGGAACACTGAAGCTTTCTTT. Its translation: CASSLDPGGGNTEAFF.

The rearrangement links TRBV2 to TRBJ2-1; maybe TRBD1 (6 bases). The germline CDR1 and CDR2 sequences are SNHLY and FYNNEI. The CDR3 contains 17 residues. V lost 0 bases to trimming and J lost 10 bases, with 22 bases between them. Written as DNA, the CDR3 is TGTGCCAGCAGTGAAGCGCCCTCGACAGGTTCCTCTCAGGAGCAGTTCTTC. This gives the protein CASSEAPSTGSSQEQFF.

CDR3 coding DNA: TGTGCCAGCACCTCGGGGGACAGCAACACCGGGGAGCTGTTTTTT. It specifies CASTSGDSNTGELFF. The chain couples TRBV7-7 to TRBJ2-2; maybe TRBD1 (7 bases). Germline CDR1 is SSHAT and CDR2 is FNYEAQ (reference sequence). The germline V and J ends were trimmed by 7 bases and 2 bases, with 14 bases remaining between them. CDR3 length: 15 amino acids.

The V and J genes are TRBV9 and TRBJ2-1, with 11 positions matching TRBD2. This CDR3 comprises 21 residues. The germline V gene encodes CDR1 SGDLS and CDR2 YYNGEE. Losses at the gene ends were 0 bases for V and 7 bases for J; bases not matched to a gene: 21. CDR3 DNA: TGTGCCAGCAGCGTAGGAGGGGCAGACACTAGCGGGAGTTTCGTAGAAAATGAGCAGTTCTTC. Translation: CASSVGGADTSGSFVENEQFF.

This rearrangement joins TRBV11-3 to TRBJ1-1; the D gene is possibly TRBD1 (6 bases). V was shortened by 2 bases and J by 1 base, with 11 bases between the two germline ends. The CDR3 has 15 amino acids. Germline values: CDR1 SGHNT, CDR2 YENEEA. The chain's CDR3 is CASSLSGQGNTEAFF. In DNA form, the CDR3 reads TGTGCCAGCAGCTTATCGGGACAAGGGAACACTGAAGCTTTCTTT.

This rearrangement joins TRBV7-3 to TRBJ2-3; 11 nucleotides line up with TRBD2. V dropped 5 bases and J dropped 0; count of bases not matched to a gene: 4. The CDR3 contains 16 residues. Germline lookup yields CDR1 SGHTA and CDR2 FQGTGA. Here the CDR3 DNA reads TGTGCCAGCAGCGTGCGACTAGCGGGAAGCACAGATACGCAGTATTTT. Translation gives CASSVRLAGSTDTQYF.

This clone was seen a few times. The genes are TRBV7-9 and TRBJ1-5; TRBD1 might be the D (6 bases). V lost 5 bases to trimming and J lost 8 bases, with 16 bases between them. Germline V lookup: CDR1 SEHNR, CDR2 FQNEAQ (reference sequence). The CDR3 sequence is 14 residues long. The CDR3 sequence: CASSRGGQKEPQHF. Here the CDR3 DNA reads TGTGCCAGCAGCCGAGGGGGTCAAAAGGAGCCCCAGCATTTT.

The V call is TRBV7-8, the J call TRBJ2-7, with TRBD1 matching over 7 bases. Germline V gene data show CDR1 as SGHVS and CDR2 as FQNEAQ. This CDR3 has 14 residues. J was trimmed by 2 bases and V by 5 bases; bases with no gene match: 6. The DNA for the CDR3 is TGTGCCAGCAGCGCCCGACAGGGAACCTACGAGCAGTACTTC. Translating it yields CASSARQGTYEQYF.

The V gene is TRBV30, the J gene TRBJ2-1, with TRBD2 as a possible D gene (5 bases). The V gene lost 1 base and the J gene lost 12 bases, with 10 bases spanning the gap. The CDR3 is 11 residues long. Per germline, CDR1 GTSNPN and CDR2 SVGIG (reference sequence). CDR3 coding DNA: TGTGCCTGGAGTGCGGGGAGTCGGCAGTTCTTC. Amino acids: CAWSAGSRQFF.

The gene calls are TRBV19 and TRBJ2-5; tentative D call: TRBD1 (5 bases). The CDR3 spans 15 residues. CDR1 LNHDA and CDR2 SQIVND come from the germline V gene (reference sequence). Deletions cut 0 bases from V and 0 bases from J, with 8 bases between. The DNA of the CDR3 is TGTGCCAGTAGTATAGACGACAGCTACCAAGAGACCCAGTACTTC. Its translation is CASSIDDSYQETQYF. Using reference TRBV19 and TRBJ2-5 for the parts outside the CDR3, the full variable domain is DGGITQSPKYLFRKEGQNVTLSCEQNLNHDAMYWYRQDPGQGLRLIYYSQIVNDFQKGDIAEGYSVSREKKESFPLTVTSAQKNPTAFYLCASSIDDSYQETQYFGPGTRLLVL.

CDR3 nucleotide sequence: TGTGCCAGCAGTGAAGGAAAGGGGCTCACCCCTTCCCCAACTAATGAAAAACTGTTTTTT. It encodes CASSEGKGLTPSPTNEKLFF. The gene calls are TRBV6-1 and TRBJ1-4; weak D call: TRBD1 (5 bases). Germline-derived CDR1 and CDR2 are MNHNS and SASEGT. The V end lost 1 base, the J end lost 0 bases, and 21 bases lay between the germline ends. CDR3 size: 20 residues.

In this sample, this clone turned up once. The V call is TRBV7-9, the J call TRBJ2-2, with TRBD2 matching 8 bases. CDR3 length: 18 residues. V was clipped by 5 bases and J by 7 bases; unmatched bases: 18. Germline loops: CDR1 SEHNR, CDR2 FQNEAQ (reference sequence). The CDR3 loop is CASSPKGAGGLSGGELFF. For the CDR3, the DNA is TGTGCCAGCAGCCCGAAAGGGGCGGGAGGCCTCTCCGGCGGGGAGCTGTTTTTT.